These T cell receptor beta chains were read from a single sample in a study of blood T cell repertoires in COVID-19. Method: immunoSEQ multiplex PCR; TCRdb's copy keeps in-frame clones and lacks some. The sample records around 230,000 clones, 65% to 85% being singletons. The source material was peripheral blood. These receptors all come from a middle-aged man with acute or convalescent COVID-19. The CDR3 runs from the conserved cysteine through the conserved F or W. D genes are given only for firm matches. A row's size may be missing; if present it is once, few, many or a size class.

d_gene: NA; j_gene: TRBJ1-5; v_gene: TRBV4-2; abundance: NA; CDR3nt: TGTGCCAGCAGCCAAGAGCTGACAGGCCGGAATCAGCCCCAGCATTTT; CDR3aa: CASSQELTGRNQPQHF
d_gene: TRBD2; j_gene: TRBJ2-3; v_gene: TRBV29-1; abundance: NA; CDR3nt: TGCAGCGTTGAAGAAGGAGTTGCTAGCGGGAGGGCAACTAGCACAGATACGCAGTATTTT; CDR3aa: CSVEEGVASGRATSTDTQYF
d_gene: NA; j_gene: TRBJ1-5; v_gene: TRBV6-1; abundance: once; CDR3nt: TGTGCCAGCAGTGAAGGCAGGTATCAGCCCCAGCATTTT; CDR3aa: CASSEGRYQPQHF
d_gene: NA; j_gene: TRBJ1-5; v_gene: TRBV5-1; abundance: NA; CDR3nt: TGCGCCAGCAGCTTGGGAGACAACAATCAGCCCCAGCATTTT; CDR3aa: CASSLGDNNQPQHF
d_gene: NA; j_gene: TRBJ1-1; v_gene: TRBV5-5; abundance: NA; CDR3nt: TGTGCCAGCGGAGGAGAAGGAATGAACACTGAAGCTTTCTTT; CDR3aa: CASGGEGMNTEAFF
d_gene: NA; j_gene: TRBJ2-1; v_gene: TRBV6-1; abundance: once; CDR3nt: TGTGCCAGCAGTGAAGGGGCAGAGAATGAGCAGTTCTTC; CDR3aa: CASSEGAENEQFF
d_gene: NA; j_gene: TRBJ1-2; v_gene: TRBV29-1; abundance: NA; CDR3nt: TGCAGCGTTGGGGCGGGGGACGGATACCAAGACGATGGCTACACCTTC; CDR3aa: CSVGAGDGYQDDGYTF
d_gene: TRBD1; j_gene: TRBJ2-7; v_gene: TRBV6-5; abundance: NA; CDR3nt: TGTGCCACCCTTGACAGGGCGATAGGGCAGTACTTC; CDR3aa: CATLDRAIGQYF
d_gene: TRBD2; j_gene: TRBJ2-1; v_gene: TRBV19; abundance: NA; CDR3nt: TGTGCCACAGAGGTGGGACTAGCGGGAGAAGCCTACAATGAGCAGTTCTTC; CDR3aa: CATEVGLAGEAYNEQFF
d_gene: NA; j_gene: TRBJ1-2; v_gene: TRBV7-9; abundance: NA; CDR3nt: TGTGCCAGCAGCCCCGGGGGGAATGGCTACACCTTC; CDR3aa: CASSPGGNGYTF
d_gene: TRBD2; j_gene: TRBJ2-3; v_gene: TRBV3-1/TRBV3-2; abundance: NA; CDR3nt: TGTGCCAGCAGCCAAGGATCGGGAGGGACGCAGTATTTT; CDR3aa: CASSQGSGGTQYF
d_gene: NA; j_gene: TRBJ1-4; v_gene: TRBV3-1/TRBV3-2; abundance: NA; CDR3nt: TGTGCCAGCAGCCAAGATCGGGGAGGTCCCAAGGAAAAACTGTTTTTT; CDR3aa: CASSQDRGGPKEKLFF
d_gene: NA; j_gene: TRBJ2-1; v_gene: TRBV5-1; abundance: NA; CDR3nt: TGCGCCAGCAGCTTGATGGAGGGGGCTGTTGGCTACAATGAGCAGTTCTTC; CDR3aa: CASSLMEGAVGYNEQFF
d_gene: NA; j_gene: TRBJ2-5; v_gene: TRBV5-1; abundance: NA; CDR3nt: TGCGCCAGCTCGGTAATACGGGAGGAGACCCAGTACTTC; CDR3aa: CASSVIREETQYF